This T cell receptor (beta chain) originates from a study of CD4+ T cells in melanoma. Method: immunoSEQ multiplex PCR; TCRdb's copy keeps in-frame clones and lacks some. The sample records fewer than 20,000 clones, roughly 80% being singletons. A remark on this clone: Antigen: not known.

General study results and limits: Neoantigen-specific CD4+ T cells in melanoma reportedly had diverse differentiation states. CD8+ T cell, macrophage and B cell function reportedly correlated with neoantigen-specific CD4+ T cells.

This CDR3 has 11 residues. V gave up 4 bases and J gave up 6 bases, with 7 bases separating them. Per the germline V gene, CDR1 is SGHDT and CDR2 is YYEEEE. Sequencing input: cells from a culture (not recorded whether cultured in vitro). The chain has TRBV5-6 and TRBJ1-1; D unresolved. The sequence derives from a human donor with melanoma. The CDR3, as DNA: TGTGCCAGCAGCCTCCAAGCTGAAGCTTTCTTT. This sequence encodes CASSLQAEAFF.